The TCR beta chain described here comes from a study of sequential checkpoint blockade in melanoma. At the level of the study: Arm A got nivolumab then ipilimumab; arm B the reverse, 1:1. Maintenance nivolumab came after either treatment sequence.

This table comes from immunoSEQ multiplex PCR, and its TCRdb copy is limited to in-frame clones, with some not included. Found here are 20,000 or so clones, about 83% of them singletons; the top ten hold 30% to 45%. The treatment: randomized to nivolumab then ipilimumab (arm A) or the reverse (arm B). No patient had prior DNA-damaging chemotherapy. The sequenced sample was CD8+ T cells sorted from blood (inferred from file names), obtained from a patient given nivolumab and ipilimumab in sequence. The TCR originated in a human donor with melanoma.

In DNA form, the CDR3 reads TGCGCCAGCAGCTTGTACACAGGGACATATGGCTACACCTTC. It specifies CASSLYTGTYGYTF. This sequence joins TRBV5-1 and TRBJ1-2; maybe TRBD1 (6 bases). The CDR3 covers 14 residues. The V end lost 1 base, the J end lost 5 bases, and 12 bases lay between the germline ends. Germline CDR1 SGHRS, CDR2 YFSETQ.